Listed below are T cell receptor beta chains from one sample, sequenced in a study of blood T cell repertoires in COVID-19. Measured with immunoSEQ multiplex PCR; TCRdb has only the in-frame clones, and not every one. The top ten hold 15% of the sample, which has approximately 46,000 clones, roughly nine tenths seen once. The source material was peripheral blood. The receptors derive from a man aged 70 or older with active COVID-19. Each CDR3 is given with its conserved first and last residue. The size of a clone is reported for some rows only, either as once, few or many, or as a class for expanded clones.

v_call	j_call	clone_size	cdr3_aa
TRBV2	TRBJ2-3	NA	CASNTIGGDTQYF
TRBV3-1/TRBV3-2	TRBJ1-1	NA	CASSQDPGFGAFF
TRBV20-1	TRBJ2-5	NA	CSASITGSFQETQYF
TRBV6-1	TRBJ1-4	few	CASSERRGQGDEKLFF
TRBV19	TRBJ2-5	NA	CASSSGGVGETQYF
TRBV9	TRBJ1-5	NA	CASSTIGGQGRQRQPQHF
TRBV2	TRBJ1-1	once	CASRPDRVNTEAFF
TRBV4-2	TRBJ2-2	few	CASSQAQGLPNTGELFF
TRBV19	TRBJ2-2	NA	CASSTLGQGLPNTGELFF
TRBV7-2	TRBJ2-3	NA	CASSLERRRGGSATDTQYF
TRBV20-1	TRBJ1-2	NA	CSASGPTGYGYTF
TRBV27	TRBJ1-6	NA	CASSPTGGNSPLHF
TRBV23-1	TRBJ2-3	NA	CASRIHKTRGAIAVGLDTQYF
TRBV7-2	TRBJ1-2	NA	CASSAHQTDNYGYTF
TRBV19	TRBJ1-5	NA	CASRGDLRQPQHF
TRBV19	TRBJ1-1	NA	CASGTEAFF
TRBV5-6	TRBJ1-2	once	CASSLYLGQANIYGYTF
TRBV19	TRBJ1-1	NA	CASRIDRGENTEAFF
TRBV4-3	TRBJ1-4	NA	CASSQISGMGNEKLFF
TRBV3-1/TRBV3-2	TRBJ2-3	NA	CASSPGLAGGSDTQYF
TRBV7-8	TRBJ1-5	few	CASSVSWAVRGWDQPQHF
TRBV19	TRBJ1-2	NA	CASTGTGARLGYGYTF
TRBV6-4	TRBJ1-2	NA	CASSPGVRANYGYTF
TRBV5-5	TRBJ1-4	NA	CASSLVSGGEKLFF
TRBV27	TRBJ1-2	NA	CASSLSPGQGFWGYTF
TRBV19	TRBJ2-1	NA	CASRGRGSSYNEQFF
TRBV6-2/TRBV6-3	TRBJ2-5	NA	CASSSPDRGRETQYF
TRBV20-1	TRBJ2-7	once	CSARGTIHPF
TRBV29-1	TRBJ1-3	once	CSVAAVDTIYF
TRBV3-1/TRBV3-2	TRBJ2-1	NA	CASSRTSGGAWYNEQFF
TRBV28	TRBJ2-1	once	CASSSGQLSPANEQFF
TRBV12-5	TRBJ1-6	NA	CASGRTESNSPLHF
TRBV2	TRBJ2-5	NA	CASSEMRGAQETQYF
TRBV6-5	TRBJ1-5	NA	CASSYSGTGNNQPQHF
TRBV7-9	TRBJ1-1	NA	CASSLPLTEAFF
TRBV18	TRBJ1-1	once	CASSPSLEGDTEAFF
TRBV7-6	TRBJ2-1	NA	CASSPEGLMVEQFF